In this sample, the clone carrying this T cell receptor (beta chain) turned up once. Antigen unknown. The data stem from a study of shared clonotypes between healthy human individuals. Findings and limits, study-wide: Sequencing depth was expected to affect clonotype sharing among donors.

Assay used: immunoSEQ multiplex PCR; TCRdb lists only in-frame clones, some missing. The sample lists about 2 million clones, 85% to 95% seen once, with more than 0.1% in the top ten. V was pared by 3 bases and J by 5 bases, with 12 bases of the junction left unmatched. The CDR3 is made up of 17 amino acids. In germline, CDR1 is ENHRY, CDR2 SYGVKD. J is TRBJ2-1 and V is TRBV10-3, with 8 bases aligning to TRBD2. Material: naive CD4+ T cells sorted from blood. Documented subset: CD45RA+ positively selected. This clonotype was sampled from a man aged 18-30 years in good health. The CDR3 protein is CAISESSGTRGNNEQFF. CDR3 sequence (DNA): TGTGCCATCAGTGAATCTTCCGGGACTAGAGGAAACAATGAGCAGTTCTTC.